The 12 T cell receptor beta chains listed next were all sequenced from one sample in a study of spatial heterogeneity in lung cancer. In TCRdb, the 5' RACE reads were re-called with MiXCR into one record per CDR3 protein. The table shows tens of thousands of distinct CDR3 sequences, with about an eighth occurring only once. Time point in this sample: blood at routine non-recurrence follow-up after resection. Specimen: PBMCs, collected at follow-up. Source of these receptors: a male donor with early-stage non-small cell lung cancer.

This clonotype was picked up many times. The chain has TRBV6-2 or TRBV6-3 and TRBJ2-7; maybe TRBD1 (6 bases). The germline V gene has CDR1 MNHEY and CDR2 SVGEGT. This CDR3 is 17 amino acids long. Trimming cost V 7 bases and J 0 bases, with 22 bases left between them. The CDR3 DNA follows: TGTGCCAGCATTGAAGTTGGACAGCCTCACCTCTCCTACGAGCAGTACTTC. Translating it yields CASIEVGQPHLSYEQYF.

The J gene is TRBJ2-5, the V gene TRBV29-1; 8 bases match TRBD1. Trimming at V came to 4 bases and at J to 2 bases, leaving 9 bases not matched to a gene. Germline V gene sequence: CDR1 SQVTM, CDR2 ANQGSEA. CDR3 length equals 15 residues. The CDR3 coding sequence is TGCAGCGTTGTCCCCAGGGGGCGCGGACAAGAGACCCAGTACTTC. Translating gives CSVVPRGRGQETQYF. The variable domain in full, with the rest retrieved from reference TRBV29-1 and TRBJ2-5, is SAVISQKPSRDICQRGTSLTIQCQVDSQVTMMFWYRQQPGQSLTLIATANQGSEATYESGFVIDKFPISRPNLTFSTLTVSNMSPEDSSIYLCSVVPRGRGQETQYFGPGTRLLVL.

This clonotype was seen just once. Just one base apart from a much larger clone, this may be a read error. The chain uses TRBV9 and TRBJ2-3, with 12 bases fitting TRBD2. V was pared by 7 bases and J by 0 bases, with 12 bases of the junction left unmatched. The CDR3 is 18 amino acids. Looked up from germline, CDR1 is SGDLS and CDR2 is YYNGEE. The CDR3 protein is CASGSRLAGVSSTDTQYF. CDR3 bases: TGTGCCAGCGGCTCACGACTAGCGGGGGTCTCTAGCACAGATACGCAGTATTTT.

This clonotype was found many times. V and J are TRBV2 and TRBJ2-7; TRBD2 aligns across 8 bases. Germline trimming cut 11 bases from V and 1 base from J; bases unmatched to any gene: 13. CDR1 is SNHLY, CDR2 FYNNEI, per germline. This CDR3 has 15 amino acids. The CDR3 DNA follows: TGTGCCGGCCTTTTGGCGGTAGCGGGGTCCTACGAGCAGTACTTC. Translation gives CAGLLAVAGSYEQYF.

This clonotype was detected many times. The rearrangement links TRBV10-3 to TRBJ2-7; no definite D call. The CDR3 has 13 residues. V was cut by 8 bases and J by 0 bases, with 11 bases left in between. Germline-derived CDR1 and CDR2 are ENHRY and SYGVKD. The CDR3 nucleotides read TGTGCCATCCCGTGGGCGAGCTCCTACGAGCAGTACTTC. Translating it yields CAIPWASSYEQYF.

The rearrangement uses TRBV12-3 or TRBV12-4 and TRBJ1-5, with D unresolved. The CDR3 extends over 14 amino acids. V was shortened by 7 bases and J by 2 bases, with 12 bases between the two germline ends. CDR3 coding DNA: TGTGCCAGCAACCTAGGAAACCGCAATCAGCCCCAGCATTTT. Amino acids: CASNLGNRNQPQHF.

This clonotype was seen many times. The chain carries TRBV2 and TRBJ2-5, with 8 bases aligning to TRBD1. The CDR3 consists of 15 residues. Germline V gives CDR1 SNHLY, CDR2 FYNNEI. Trimming cost V 8 bases and J 3 bases; bases outside gene matches: 11. The CDR3 DNA sequence: TGTGCCAGCGCTCCACAGACAGGGGTGGAAGAGACCCAGTACTTC. This sequence encodes CASAPQTGVEETQYF.

This clonotype occurred many times. J is TRBJ2-1 and V is TRBV19, with 13 positions matching TRBD2. The germline V gene has CDR1 LNHDA and CDR2 SQIVND (reference sequence). V lost 6 bases to trimming and J lost 5 bases; unmatched junction nucleotides: 13. This CDR3 spans 18 amino acids. CDR3 coding DNA: TGTGCCAGTAGACAACTAGCGGGAGGGCCCTTGGGGCACAATGAGCAGTTCTTC. Translation: CASRQLAGGPLGHNEQFF. Filled out from reference TRBV19 and TRBJ2-1, the complete variable domain reads DGGITQSPKYLFRKEGQNVTLSCEQNLNHDAMYWYRQDPGQGLRLIYYSQIVNDFQKGDIAEGYSVSREKKESFPLTVTSAQKNPTAFYLCASRQLAGGPLGHNEQFFGPGTRLTVL.

This clonotype came up a few times. This chain connects TRBV12-3 or TRBV12-4 to TRBJ2-7; 13 bases fit TRBD2. This CDR3 comprises 13 residues. The V and J ends lost 7 bases and 4 bases, in that order; junction bases with no gene match: 1. CDR3 sequence reads: CASKGLAGYEQYF. The CDR3 bases are TGTGCCAGCAAGGGACTAGCGGGGTACGAGCAGTACTTC.

This clonotype was detected only a few times. The gene calls are TRBV27 and TRBJ1-2; D is ambiguous. V lost 7 bases, J lost 8 bases, and 26 bases lay in between. CDR1 is MNHEY, CDR2 SMNVEV, per germline (reference sequence). The CDR3 spans 16 residues. The CDR3 region is CASKLLAPGSEGGYTF. The DNA of the CDR3 is TGTGCCAGCAAGTTGTTAGCTCCGGGGTCGGAGGGAGGCTACACCTTC.

This clonotype was observed many times. This sequence joins TRBV4-3 and TRBJ2-6, with TRBD1 identical over 9 bases. With V trimmed by 1 base and J by 0 bases, 4 bases remained unmatched. The CDR3 runs to 18 residues. The germline V gene has CDR1 LGHNA and CDR2 YSLEER. The CDR3 DNA reads as TGCGCCAGCAGCCAAGTGGGGACAGGGAGCTCTGGGGCCAACGTCCTGACTTTC. It encodes CASSQVGTGSSGANVLTF.

This clonotype was found many times. The chain couples TRBV7-7 to TRBJ2-5; TRBD1 matches 8 bases. V was clipped by 5 bases and J by 4 bases; unmatched bases: 3. The CDR3 is 13 residues long. Per the germline V gene, CDR1 is SSHAT and CDR2 is FNYEAQ (reference sequence). The CDR3 here is CASSTGGPETQYF. The CDR3 DNA is TGTGCCAGCAGCACAGGGGGACCAGAGACCCAGTACTTC.